A selection of T cell receptor beta chains follows, all from one sample in a study of blood T cell repertoires in COVID-19. Clones were sequenced by immunoSEQ multiplex PCR, and TCRdb holds only the in-frame ones, with some missing. The top ten clones hold 1.2% to 1.5% of a sample with around 240,000 clones, more than 65% of them seen once. The sequencing input was peripheral blood. These receptors originate from a woman aged 40 to 49 who had recovered from COVID-19. Each CDR3 is given with its conserved first and last residue. A D gene is named only where the DNA matches it firmly. The size entry is marked missing in some rows and otherwise reads once, few, many or a size class.

abundance: -
v_gene: TRBV3-1/TRBV3-2
j_gene: TRBJ2-1
d_gene: TRBD2
CDR3aa: CASSHPLAGANNEQFF
CDR3nt: TGTGCCAGCAGCCACCCGCTAGCGGGGGCCAACAATGAGCAGTTCTTC

abundance: -
v_gene: TRBV5-4
j_gene: TRBJ2-1
d_gene: -
CDR3aa: CASSLTGTQAGYNEQFF
CDR3nt: TGTGCCAGCAGCTTGACCGGGACTCAAGCAGGTTACAATGAGCAGTTCTTC

abundance: few
v_gene: TRBV19
j_gene: TRBJ1-5
d_gene: -
CDR3aa: CASRTVSNQPQHF
CDR3nt: TGTGCCAGCCGGACAGTTAGCAATCAGCCCCAGCATTTT

abundance: few
v_gene: TRBV6-5
j_gene: TRBJ2-7
d_gene: -
CDR3aa: CASSYSIGEQYF
CDR3nt: TGTGCCAGCAGTTACTCGATCGGCGAGCAGTACTTC

abundance: -
v_gene: TRBV10-3
j_gene: TRBJ2-1
d_gene: TRBD2
CDR3aa: CAIGEAGGYNEQFF
CDR3nt: TGTGCCATCGGAGAAGCGGGGGGATACAATGAGCAGTTCTTC

abundance: -
v_gene: TRBV11-2
j_gene: TRBJ2-7
d_gene: TRBD1
CDR3aa: CASSQKRTGSDSYEQYF
CDR3nt: TGTGCCAGCAGTCAAAAAAGGACAGGGAGTGACTCTTACGAGCAGTACTTC

abundance: -
v_gene: TRBV3-1/TRBV3-2
j_gene: TRBJ1-2
d_gene: -
CDR3aa: CASSQEEQGLGGYTF
CDR3nt: TGTGCCAGCAGCCAAGAGGAACAGGGTCTAGGAGGCTACACCTTC

abundance: once
v_gene: TRBV2
j_gene: TRBJ1-2
d_gene: TRBD1
CDR3aa: CASRIGTGYGYTF
CDR3nt: TGTGCCAGCAGGATCGGGACAGGTTATGGCTACACCTTC

abundance: -
v_gene: TRBV10-3
j_gene: TRBJ1-2
d_gene: -
CDR3aa: CAISESTDLWFYGYTF
CDR3nt: TGTGCCATCAGTGAGTCTACAGACCTATGGTTCTATGGCTACACCTTC

abundance: once
v_gene: TRBV6-2/TRBV6-3
j_gene: TRBJ2-3
d_gene: TRBD2
CDR3aa: CASSLTTSGGTDTQYF
CDR3nt: TGTGCCAGCAGTTTGACGACTAGCGGGGGCACAGATACGCAGTATTTT

abundance: once
v_gene: TRBV7-3
j_gene: TRBJ1-1
d_gene: -
CDR3aa: CASSPTLQAVAFF
CDR3nt: TGTGCCAGCAGCCCCACTTTACAGGCTGTAGCTTTCTTT

abundance: -
v_gene: TRBV5-1
j_gene: TRBJ2-3
d_gene: TRBD1
CDR3aa: CASSITLTGAGDTQYF
CDR3nt: TGCGCCAGCAGCATCACGCTGACAGGGGCAGGAGATACGCAGTATTTT

abundance: -
v_gene: TRBV6-5
j_gene: TRBJ1-2
d_gene: -
CDR3aa: CASSYEQGGYGYTF
CDR3nt: TGTGCCAGCAGTTATGAACAGGGCGGCTATGGCTACACCTTC

abundance: -
v_gene: TRBV7-9
j_gene: TRBJ1-5
d_gene: -
CDR3aa: CASSDTGYSNQPQHF
CDR3nt: TGTGCCAGCAGCGATACAGGGTATAGCAATCAGCCCCAGCATTTT

abundance: -
v_gene: TRBV6-1
j_gene: TRBJ1-2
d_gene: TRBD1
CDR3aa: CASSEGTGSGYTF
CDR3nt: TGTGCCAGCAGTGAGGGGACAGGCAGTGGCTACACCTTC

abundance: -
v_gene: TRBV6-5
j_gene: TRBJ1-2
d_gene: -
CDR3aa: CASSSWNAGLTGYTF
CDR3nt: TGTGCCAGCAGTTCCTGGAACGCCGGACTGACAGGCTACACCTTC

abundance: -
v_gene: TRBV6-2/TRBV6-3
j_gene: TRBJ2-1
d_gene: TRBD1
CDR3aa: CASSIRGRNFDEQFF
CDR3nt: TGTGCCAGCAGCATTAGGGGGCGTAATTTCGATGAGCAGTTCTTC

abundance: -
v_gene: TRBV7-2
j_gene: TRBJ2-3
d_gene: TRBD2
CDR3aa: CASSFRLAGITDTQYF
CDR3nt: TGTGCCAGCAGCTTCCGACTAGCGGGTATCACAGATACGCAGTATTTT

abundance: -
v_gene: TRBV11-2
j_gene: TRBJ1-2
d_gene: -
CDR3aa: CASSGGASGNYGYTF
CDR3nt: TGTGCCAGCAGCGGGGGGGCCTCAGGGAATTATGGCTACACCTTC

abundance: -
v_gene: TRBV24-1
j_gene: TRBJ2-5
d_gene: -
CDR3aa: CATSDWTAQETQYF
CDR3nt: TGTGCCACCAGTGACTGGACAGCCCAAGAGACCCAGTACTTC

abundance: once
v_gene: TRBV15
j_gene: TRBJ1-2
d_gene: -
CDR3aa: CATSRGGGSNYGYTF
CDR3nt: TGTGCCACCAGCAGAGGTGGAGGATCTAACTATGGCTACACCTTC

abundance: -
v_gene: TRBV6-2/TRBV6-3
j_gene: TRBJ1-5
d_gene: -
CDR3aa: CASSYFSVIEPQHF
CDR3nt: TGTGCCAGCAGTTACTTCTCGGTGATCGAACCCCAGCATTTT

abundance: -
v_gene: TRBV24-1
j_gene: TRBJ2-2
d_gene: -
CDR3aa: CARRAPVSSGELFF
CDR3nt: TGTGCCAGGAGAGCCCCGGTCTCGTCCGGGGAGCTGTTTTTT

abundance: -
v_gene: TRBV15
j_gene: TRBJ2-7
d_gene: -
CDR3aa: CATSSQGYEQYF
CDR3nt: TGTGCCACCAGCAGTCAGGGTTACGAGCAGTACTTC

abundance: -
v_gene: TRBV29-1
j_gene: TRBJ1-1
d_gene: -
CDR3aa: CSAGEHMNTEAFF
CDR3nt: TGCAGCGCTGGGGAGCATATGAACACTGAAGCTTTCTTT

abundance: -
v_gene: TRBV5-1
j_gene: TRBJ2-7
d_gene: -
CDR3aa: CASSFGPGDEQYF
CDR3nt: TGCGCCAGCAGCTTTGGGCCAGGGGATGAGCAGTACTTC

abundance: -
v_gene: TRBV18
j_gene: TRBJ2-7
d_gene: TRBD1
CDR3aa: CASSPRDRGLYEQYF
CDR3nt: TGTGCCAGCTCACCCCGGGACAGGGGGCTGTACGAGCAGTACTTC

abundance: few
v_gene: TRBV6-5
j_gene: TRBJ2-3
d_gene: -
CDR3aa: CASSYSRGPDTQYF
CDR3nt: TGTGCCAGCAGTTATAGCAGGGGCCCAGATACGCAGTATTTT

abundance: -
v_gene: TRBV5-1
j_gene: TRBJ2-1
d_gene: TRBD1
CDR3aa: CASSATGGSYNEQFF
CDR3nt: TGCGCCAGCAGCGCAACAGGGGGCTCCTACAATGAGCAGTTCTTC

abundance: once
v_gene: TRBV6-5
j_gene: TRBJ1-1
d_gene: TRBD1
CDR3aa: CASSYGGQGETEAFF
CDR3nt: TGTGCCAGCAGTTACGGGGGACAGGGTGAAACTGAAGCTTTCTTT

abundance: -
v_gene: TRBV7-2
j_gene: TRBJ2-5
d_gene: -
CDR3aa: CASSRDLGQETQYF
CDR3nt: TGTGCCAGCAGCCGGGACTTAGGACAAGAGACCCAGTACTTC

abundance: -
v_gene: TRBV3-1/TRBV3-2
j_gene: TRBJ2-5
d_gene: TRBD2
CDR3aa: CASSQEAGGGETQYF
CDR3nt: TGTGCCAGCAGCCAAGAAGCGGGGGGCGGGGAGACCCAGTACTTC

abundance: -
v_gene: TRBV19
j_gene: TRBJ1-3
d_gene: -
CDR3aa: CASSIDGQKGTGNTIYF
CDR3nt: TGTGCCAGTAGTATTGACGGACAGAAGGGAACTGGAAACACCATATATTTT

abundance: -
v_gene: TRBV3-1/TRBV3-2
j_gene: TRBJ1-2
d_gene: -
CDR3aa: CASSQDHNYGYTF
CDR3nt: TGTGCCAGCAGCCAAGATCATAACTATGGCTACACCTTC

abundance: -
v_gene: TRBV5-4
j_gene: TRBJ1-2
d_gene: -
CDR3aa: CASSLEFIRGGQGYTF
CDR3nt: TGTGCCAGCAGCTTGGAGTTTATTAGGGGTGGTCAGGGCTACACCTTC

abundance: once
v_gene: TRBV5-4
j_gene: TRBJ1-1
d_gene: TRBD1
CDR3aa: CASSRDSEAFF
CDR3nt: TGTGCCAGCAGCCGGGACAGTGAAGCTTTCTTT